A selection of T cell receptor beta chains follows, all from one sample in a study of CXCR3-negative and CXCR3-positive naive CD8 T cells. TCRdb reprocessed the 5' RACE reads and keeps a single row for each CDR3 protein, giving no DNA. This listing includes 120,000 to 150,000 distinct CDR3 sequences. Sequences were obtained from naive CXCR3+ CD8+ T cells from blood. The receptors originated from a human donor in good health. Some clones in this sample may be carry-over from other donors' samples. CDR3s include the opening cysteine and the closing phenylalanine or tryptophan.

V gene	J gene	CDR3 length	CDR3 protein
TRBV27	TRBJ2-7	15	CASSLSLAGTYEQYF
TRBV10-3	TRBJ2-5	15	CAISETVTPQETQYF
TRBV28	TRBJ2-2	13	CASSLSSPGELFF
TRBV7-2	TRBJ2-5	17	CASSANRGLLREETQYF
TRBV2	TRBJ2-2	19	CASSEAWDTPQRRPGELFF
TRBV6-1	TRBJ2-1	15	CASSTGTEAYNEQFF
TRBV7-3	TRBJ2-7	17	CASIFMGDKRDSYEQYF
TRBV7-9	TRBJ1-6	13	CASSLGGNSPLHF
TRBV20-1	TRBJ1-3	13	CSARARTGNTIYF
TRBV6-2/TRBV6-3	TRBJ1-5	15	CASSYYDRREQPQHF
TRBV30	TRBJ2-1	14	CAWSVGGRYNEQFF
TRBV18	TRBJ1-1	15	CASSLAGQIYTEAFF
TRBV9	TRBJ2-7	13	CANTRLEWYEQYF
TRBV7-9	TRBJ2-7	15	CASSLPGQGFYEQYF
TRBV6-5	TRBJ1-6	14	CASSLDRGNSPLHF
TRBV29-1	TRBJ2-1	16	CSVGGRQGPTYNEQFF
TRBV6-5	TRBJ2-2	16	CASSHLGRGDTGELFF
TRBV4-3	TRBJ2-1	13	CASSPGNNNEQFF
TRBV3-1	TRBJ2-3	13	CASSQGAPSTQYF
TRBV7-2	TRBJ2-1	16	CASRVAGLAGGGEQFF
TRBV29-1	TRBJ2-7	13	CSFVGDSSYEQYF
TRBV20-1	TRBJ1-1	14	CSARPNRVLTEAFF
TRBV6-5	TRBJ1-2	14	CASSYTGVTYGYTF
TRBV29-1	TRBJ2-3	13	CSVDGGATDTQYF